Listed below are T cell receptor beta chains from one sample, sequenced in a study of blood T cell repertoires in COVID-19. Measured with immunoSEQ multiplex PCR; TCRdb has only the in-frame clones, and not every one. Here the sample spans about 250,000 clones, approximately 89% being singletons. The specimen was peripheral blood. The receptors were sampled from a woman between 25 and 40 years old with COVID-19, enrolled during active disease. The conserved cysteine and the conserved F or W are not part of the CDR3 here.

J gene | V gene | CDR3 protein
TRBJ1-2 | TRBV19 | ASSPDRSSYGYT
TRBJ2-1 | TRBV5-1 | ASSDSHGLGQF
TRBJ2-7 | TRBV6-6 | ASSYRDRDSEQY
TRBJ2-5 | TRBV9 | ASSVAGRNQETQY
TRBJ2-3 | TRBV7-9 | ASSGRGTTTDTQY
TRBJ2-5 | TRBV29-1 | SVKGLAGASQETQY
TRBJ2-5 | TRBV7-9 | ASSFAPGAQETQY
TRBJ2-2 | TRBV5-8 | ASSQGLAEGTGELF
TRBJ1-5 | TRBV6-2/TRBV6-3 | ASSYGTGKVGNQPQH
TRBJ1-1 | TRBV15 | ATSREGGYGTEAF
TRBJ1-5 | TRBV6-2/TRBV6-3 | ASSQSGTAYQPQH
TRBJ2-1 | TRBV15 | ATSREITGGNEQF
TRBJ1-6 | TRBV4-1 | ASSLNNSPLH
TRBJ1-4 | TRBV2 | ASSVIPVAYTNEKLF
TRBJ1-3 | TRBV24-1 | ATSGDRPSTGNTIY
TRBJ1-6 | TRBV11-2 | ASSLADRGNSPLH
TRBJ1-1 | TRBV6-6 | ASSYSLRENTEAF
TRBJ1-2 | TRBV11-2 | ASSPKLQESGYT
TRBJ2-7 | TRBV6-5 | ASTTRGGSSYEQY
TRBJ1-1 | TRBV7-2 | ASSPRGRTEAF
TRBJ2-4 | TRBV6-6 | ASSPRDRGYNLAKNIQY
TRBJ2-7 | TRBV5-4 | ASSHGSPYEQY
TRBJ1-2 | TRBV11-2 | ASSPGGSGGYT
TRBJ2-3 | TRBV18 | ASSPFGGGRGEDTQY
TRBJ2-1 | TRBV19 | ASSIRTGINEQF
TRBJ2-3 | TRBV29-1 | SALGMGASTDTQY
TRBJ2-1 | TRBV29-1 | SVTTDRTVDEQF
TRBJ2-2 | TRBV7-9 | ASSLSHEELF
TRBJ1-6 | TRBV2 | ASNGQTYSYNSPLH